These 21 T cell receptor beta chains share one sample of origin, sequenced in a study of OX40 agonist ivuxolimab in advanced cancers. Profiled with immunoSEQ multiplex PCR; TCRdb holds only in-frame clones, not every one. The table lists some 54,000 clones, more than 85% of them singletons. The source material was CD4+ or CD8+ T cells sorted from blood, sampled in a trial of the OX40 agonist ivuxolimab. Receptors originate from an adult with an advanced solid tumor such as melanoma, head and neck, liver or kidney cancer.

This CDR3 reads CATSRAWGSHGDQPQHF. The CDR3 coding sequence is TGTGCCACCAGCAGAGCGTGGGGATCCCATGGCGATCAGCCCCAGCATTTT. This rearrangement joins TRBV15 to TRBJ1-5, with D unresolved. The CDR3 contains 17 residues. Trimming removed 1 base at V and 5 bases at J, with 18 bases between. Germline V gene lookup returns CDR1 LNHNV and CDR2 YYDKDF (reference sequence).

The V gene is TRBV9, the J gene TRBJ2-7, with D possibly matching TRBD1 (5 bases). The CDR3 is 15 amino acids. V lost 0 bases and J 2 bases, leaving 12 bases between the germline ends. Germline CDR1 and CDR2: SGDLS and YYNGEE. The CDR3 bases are TGTGCCAGCAGCGTAGGGGGCGATTTGGCCTACGAGCAGTACTTC. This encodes CASSVGGDLAYEQYF.

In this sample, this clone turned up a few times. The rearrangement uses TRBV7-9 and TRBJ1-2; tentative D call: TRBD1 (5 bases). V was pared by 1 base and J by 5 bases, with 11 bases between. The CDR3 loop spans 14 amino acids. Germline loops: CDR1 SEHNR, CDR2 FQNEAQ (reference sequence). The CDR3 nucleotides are TGTGCCAGCAGCTTAGGGCAGGGTGGATATGGCTACACCTTC. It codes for CASSLGQGGYGYTF.

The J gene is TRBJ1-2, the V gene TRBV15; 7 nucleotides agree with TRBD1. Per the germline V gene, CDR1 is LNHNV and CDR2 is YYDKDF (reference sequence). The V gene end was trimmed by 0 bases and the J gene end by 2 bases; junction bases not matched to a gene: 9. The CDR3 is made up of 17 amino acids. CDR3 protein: CATSRDRLQGVNYGYTF. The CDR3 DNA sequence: TGTGCCACCAGCAGAGATCGCCTCCAGGGGGTCAACTATGGCTACACCTTC.

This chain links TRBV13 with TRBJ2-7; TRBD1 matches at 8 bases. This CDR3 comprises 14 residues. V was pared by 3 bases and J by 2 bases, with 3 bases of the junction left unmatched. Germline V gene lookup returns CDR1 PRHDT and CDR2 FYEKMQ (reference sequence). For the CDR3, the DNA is TGTGCCAGCAGCTTCCTGGACAGGGCCTACGAGCAGTACTTC. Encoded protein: CASSFLDRAYEQYF.

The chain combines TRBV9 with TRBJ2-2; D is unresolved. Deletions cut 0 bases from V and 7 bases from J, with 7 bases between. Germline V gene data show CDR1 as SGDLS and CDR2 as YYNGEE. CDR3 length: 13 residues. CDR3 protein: CASSVVAGGELFF. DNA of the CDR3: TGTGCCAGCAGCGTAGTAGCCGGCGGGGAGCTGTTTTTT.

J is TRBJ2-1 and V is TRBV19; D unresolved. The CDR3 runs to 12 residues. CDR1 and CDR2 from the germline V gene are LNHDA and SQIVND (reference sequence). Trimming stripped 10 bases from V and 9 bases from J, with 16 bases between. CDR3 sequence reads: CATLNTAGEQFF. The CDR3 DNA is TGTGCCACTTTAAATACAGCCGGTGAGCAGTTCTTC.

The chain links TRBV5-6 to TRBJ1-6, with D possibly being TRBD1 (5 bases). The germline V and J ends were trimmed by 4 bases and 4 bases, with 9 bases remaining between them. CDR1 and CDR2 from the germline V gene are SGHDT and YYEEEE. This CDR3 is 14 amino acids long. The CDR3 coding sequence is TGTGCCAGCAGCCCCCGACAGTATAATTCACCCCTCCACTTT. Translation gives CASSPRQYNSPLHF. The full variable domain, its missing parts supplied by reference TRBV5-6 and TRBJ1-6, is DAGVTQSPTHLIKTRGQQVTLRCSPKSGHDTVSWYQQALGQGPQFIFQYYEEEERQRGNFPDRFSGHQFPNYSSELNVNALLLGDSALYLCASSPRQYNSPLHFGNGTRLTVT.

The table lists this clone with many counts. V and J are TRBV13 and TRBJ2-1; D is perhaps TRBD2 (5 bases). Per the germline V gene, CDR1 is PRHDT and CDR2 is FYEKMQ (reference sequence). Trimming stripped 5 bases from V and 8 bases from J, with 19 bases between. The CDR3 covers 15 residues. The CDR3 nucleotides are TGTGCCAGCAGCCCGGACTTAGGTGGAATCGATGAGCAGTTCTTC. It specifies CASSPDLGGIDEQFF. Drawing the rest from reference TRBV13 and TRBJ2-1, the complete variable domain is AAGVIQSPRHLIKEKRETATLKCYPIPRHDTVYWYQQGPGQDPQFLISFYEKMQSDKGSIPDRFSAQQFSDYHSELNMSSLELGDSALYFCASSPDLGGIDEQFFGPGTRLTVL.

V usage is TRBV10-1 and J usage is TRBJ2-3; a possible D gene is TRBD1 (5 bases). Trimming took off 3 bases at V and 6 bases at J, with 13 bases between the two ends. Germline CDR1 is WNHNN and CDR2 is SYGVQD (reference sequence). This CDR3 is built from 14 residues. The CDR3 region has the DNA TGCGCCAGCAGTGACAGGGAAGAGTCGGATACGCAGTATTTT. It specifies CASSDREESDTQYF.

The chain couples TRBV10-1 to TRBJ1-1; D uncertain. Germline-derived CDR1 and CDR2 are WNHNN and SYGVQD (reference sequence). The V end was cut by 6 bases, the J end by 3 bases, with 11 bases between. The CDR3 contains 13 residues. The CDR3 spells CASSSGGDTEAFF. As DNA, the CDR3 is TGCGCCAGCAGCAGTGGTGGAGACACTGAAGCTTTCTTT.

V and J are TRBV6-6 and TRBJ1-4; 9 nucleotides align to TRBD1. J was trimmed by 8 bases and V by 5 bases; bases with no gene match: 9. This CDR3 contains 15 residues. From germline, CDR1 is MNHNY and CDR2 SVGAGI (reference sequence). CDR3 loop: CASSPLGQGGEKLFF. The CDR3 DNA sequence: TGTGCCAGCAGTCCCCTGGGACAGGGAGGGGAAAAACTGTTTTTT.

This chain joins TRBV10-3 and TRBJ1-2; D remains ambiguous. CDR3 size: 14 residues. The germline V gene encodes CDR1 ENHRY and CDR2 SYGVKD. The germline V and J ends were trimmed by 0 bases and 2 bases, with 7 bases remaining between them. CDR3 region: CAISESGRNYGYTF. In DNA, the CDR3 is TGTGCCATCAGTGAGTCGGGCAGGAACTATGGCTACACCTTC.

The CDR3 is CASSQDRTGGNEQFF. In DNA, the CDR3 is TGCGCCAGCAGCCAAGATAGGACAGGGGGCAATGAGCAGTTCTTC. This chain connects TRBV4-1 to TRBJ2-1; 10 bases are a match to TRBD1. This CDR3 comprises 15 residues. Germline V gene lookup returns CDR1 MGHRA and CDR2 YSYEKL. After removal of 0 bases from V and 6 bases from J, the junction contained 2 bases not matched to a gene.

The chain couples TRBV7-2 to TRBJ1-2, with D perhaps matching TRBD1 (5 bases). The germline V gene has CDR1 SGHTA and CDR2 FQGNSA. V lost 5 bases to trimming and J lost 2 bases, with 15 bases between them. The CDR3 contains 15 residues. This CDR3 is CASSLRGEWNYGYTF. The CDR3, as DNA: TGTGCCAGCAGCCTCCGGGGCGAGTGGAACTATGGCTACACCTTC.

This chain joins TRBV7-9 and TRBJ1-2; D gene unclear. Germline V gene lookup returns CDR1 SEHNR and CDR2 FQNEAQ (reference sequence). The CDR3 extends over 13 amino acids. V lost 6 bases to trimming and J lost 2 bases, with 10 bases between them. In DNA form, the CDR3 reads TGTGCCAGCAGTCAAGAGGCAAACTATGGCTACACCTTC. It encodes CASSQEANYGYTF.

The chain's CDR3 is CASSPRGSTEAFF. The CDR3 DNA sequence: TGTGCCAGCAGCCCTAGAGGGAGCACTGAAGCTTTCTTT. This chain uses TRBV27 with TRBJ1-1; D is ambiguous. V gave up 6 bases and J gave up 4 bases, with 12 bases separating them. Germline V gives CDR1 MNHEY, CDR2 SMNVEV (reference sequence). The CDR3 contains 13 residues.

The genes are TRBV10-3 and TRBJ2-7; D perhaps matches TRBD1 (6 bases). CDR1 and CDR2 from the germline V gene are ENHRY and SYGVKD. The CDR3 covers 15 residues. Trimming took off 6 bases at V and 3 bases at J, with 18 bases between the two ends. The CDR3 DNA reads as TGTGCCATCAGAAACCCACAGGGTCTAGGCTACGAGCAGTACTTC. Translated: CAIRNPQGLGYEQYF.

This CDR3 reads CASSLTPDRVYGYTF. In DNA, the CDR3 is TGCGCCAGCAGCTTGACCCCCGACAGGGTCTATGGCTACACCTTC. This sequence joins TRBV5-1 and TRBJ1-2, with 7 positions matching TRBD1. The V gene's germline CDR1 is SGHRS and CDR2 YFSETQ. Unmatched junction bases numbered 7, after V lost 1 base and J lost 4 bases. The CDR3 length is 15 residues. Filled out from reference TRBV5-1 and TRBJ1-2, the complete variable domain reads KAGVTQTPRYLIKTRGQQVTLSCSPISGHRSVSWYQQTPGQGLQFLFEYFSETQRNKGNFPGRFSGRQFSNSRSEMNVSTLELGDSALYLCASSLTPDRVYGYTFGSGTRLTVV.

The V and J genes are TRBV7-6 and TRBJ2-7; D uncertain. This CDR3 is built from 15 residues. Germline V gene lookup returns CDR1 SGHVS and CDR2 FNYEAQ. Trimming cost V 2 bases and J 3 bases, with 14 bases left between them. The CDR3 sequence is CASSLRLGGFYEQYF. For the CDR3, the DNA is TGTGCCAGCAGCTTAAGGTTGGGCGGATTCTACGAGCAGTACTTC.

The DNA of the CDR3 is TGTGCCAGCAAGAACCAGTACACTGAAGCTTTCTTT. This sequence encodes CASKNQYTEAFF. The chain uses TRBV21-1 and TRBJ1-1; TRBD1, the D gene given by the table, was not confirmed from the DNA. TRBV21-1 has pseudogene status. The CDR3 totals 12 residues.